This entry is about one T cell receptor beta chain. The data are from a study of Ad26.COV2.S vaccination and SARS-CoV-2 variants. CDR3 size: 13 residues. Trimming removed 5 bases at V and 10 bases at J, with 12 bases between. Germline CDR1 is MNHEY and CDR2 is SMNVEV (reference sequence). Clones were sequenced by immunoSEQ multiplex PCR, and TCRdb holds only the in-frame ones, with some missing. The sample lists roughly 700,000 clones, about 89% occurring once. Regarding treatment: 15 to 20 received Ad26.COV2.S at low or high dose, single or two shots; several received placebo; per-sample allocation not given. Each sample was drawn 63 days after the first injection (of vaccine or placebo).

The sequencing used peripheral blood, collected in a trial of Ad26.COV2.S vaccine versus placebo. The receptor was derived from a person aged 18-65 years who received the Ad26.COV2.S COVID-19 vaccine or a placebo. This chain connects TRBV27 to TRBJ1-6; D unresolved. CDR3 DNA sequence: TGTGCCAGCAGTCCTAACGTTCGATCACCCCTCCACTTT. It yields the protein CASSPNVRSPLHF.